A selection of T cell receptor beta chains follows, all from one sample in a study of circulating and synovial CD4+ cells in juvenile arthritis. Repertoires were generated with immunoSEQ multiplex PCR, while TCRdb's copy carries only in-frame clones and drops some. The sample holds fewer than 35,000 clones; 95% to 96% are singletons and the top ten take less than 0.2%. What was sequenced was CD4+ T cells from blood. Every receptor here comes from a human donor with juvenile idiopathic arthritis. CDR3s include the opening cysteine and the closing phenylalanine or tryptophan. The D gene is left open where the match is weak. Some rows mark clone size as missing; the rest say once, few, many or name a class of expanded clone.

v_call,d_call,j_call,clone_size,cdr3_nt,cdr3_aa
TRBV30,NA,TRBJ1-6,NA,TGTGCCTGGAGTGAACAGAGCTATAATTTACCCCTCCACTTT,CAWSEQSYNLPLHF
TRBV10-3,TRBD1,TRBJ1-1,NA,TGTGCCATCAAAGCCCATTCCGGGACAGGGGGTATGGACACTGAAGCTTTCTTT,CAIKAHSGTGGMDTEAFF
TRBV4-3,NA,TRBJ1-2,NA,TGCGCCAGCAGCCAAGATGTCGAGGCTATAAGCCGCTATGGCTACACCTTC,CASSQDVEAISRYGYTF
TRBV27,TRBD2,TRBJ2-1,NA,TGTGCCAGCAGTAGCTCCCGGGACAGAATAGCGGGAGGCTCCTACAATGAGCAGTTCTTC,CASSSSRDRIAGGSYNEQFF
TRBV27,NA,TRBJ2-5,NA,TGTGCCAGCAGTTTAAGATTCACAGGTGTGGTCGAGCGAAAAGAGACCCAGTACTTC,CASSLRFTGVVERKETQYF
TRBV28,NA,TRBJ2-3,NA,TGTGCCAGCAGTTACCGGGTAACAGATACGCAGTATTTT,CASSYRVTDTQYF
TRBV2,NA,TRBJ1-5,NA,TGTGCCAGCAGTGAAGACAGGTTTAGCAATCAGCCCCAGCATTTT,CASSEDRFSNQPQHF
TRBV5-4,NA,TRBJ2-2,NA,TGTGCCAGCAGCTTGTCTGGGAACCGGGGCACCGGGGAGCTGTTTTTT,CASSLSGNRGTGELFF
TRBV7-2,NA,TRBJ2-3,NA,TGTGCCAGCAGCTTAGTTAGTGGCGGGGCTAGCACAGATACGCAGTATTTT,CASSLVSGGASTDTQYF
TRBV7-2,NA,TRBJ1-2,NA,TGTGCCAGCAGCTTAGGGGCAGGGTCCTTTGGCTATGGCTACACCTTC,CASSLGAGSFGYGYTF
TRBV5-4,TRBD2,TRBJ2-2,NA,TGTGCCAGCGGTAGCGGGGGAGCCAACACCGGGGAGCTGTTTTTT,CASGSGGANTGELFF
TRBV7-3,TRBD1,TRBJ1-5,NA,TGTGCCAGCAGCTCTCCAGGGGGCCGGCAGCCCCAGCATTTT,CASSSPGGRQPQHF
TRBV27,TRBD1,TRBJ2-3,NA,TGTGCCAGTGCAAGGGACAGGGGGTCAGATACGCAGTATTTT,CASARDRGSDTQYF
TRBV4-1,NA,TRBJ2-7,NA,TGCGCCAGCAGCCTAGAGACAGTAGCCTCGGAGCAGTACTTC,CASSLETVASEQYF
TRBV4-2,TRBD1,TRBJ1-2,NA,TGTGCCAGCGCCACAGGGGTTGTCGACTATGGCTACACCTTC,CASATGVVDYGYTF
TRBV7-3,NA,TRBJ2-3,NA,TGTGCCAGCAGCTTCGCTGGAGGCACAGATACGCAGTATTTT,CASSFAGGTDTQYF
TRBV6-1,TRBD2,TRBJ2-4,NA,TGTGCCAGCAGTGGTAGCGGGAGCCCGCACTTC,CASSGSGSPHF
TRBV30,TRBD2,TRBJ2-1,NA,TGTGCCTGGAGTTATGCCGGGACTAGCGGAAACAATGAGCAGTTCTTC,CAWSYAGTSGNNEQFF
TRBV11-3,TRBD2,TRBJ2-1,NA,TGTGCCAGCAGCCTCGGAAGCGGGAGGGGCAATGAGCAGTTCTTC,CASSLGSGRGNEQFF
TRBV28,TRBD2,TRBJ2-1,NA,TGTGCCAGCAAGACCTTAGCGGGACAATCCTACAATGAGCAGTTCTTC,CASKTLAGQSYNEQFF
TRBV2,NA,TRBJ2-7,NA,TGTGCCAGCAGTGGGTATGCGGGTAGGCAGTACTTC,CASSGYAGRQYF
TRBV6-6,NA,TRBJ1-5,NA,TGTGCCAGCAGTTACTCATGGGGGGACAGCAATCAGCCCCAGCATTTT,CASSYSWGDSNQPQHF
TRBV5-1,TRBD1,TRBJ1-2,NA,TGCGCCAGCAGCCCCCCCCGGACAGGGGCAGGTGGAGGCTACACCTTC,CASSPPRTGAGGGYTF
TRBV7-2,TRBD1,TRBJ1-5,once,TGTGCCAGCAGCTTCCGACAGGGCGGTCAGCCCCAGCATTTT,CASSFRQGGQPQHF
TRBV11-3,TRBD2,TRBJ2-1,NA,TGTGCCAGCAGCTGGGGACTAGCGGGGGTTAGCCGCGATGAGCAGTTCTTC,CASSWGLAGVSRDEQFF
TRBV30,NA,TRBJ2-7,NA,TGTGCCTGGAGTACAGGGTCCCCCTACGAGCAGTACTTC,CAWSTGSPYEQYF
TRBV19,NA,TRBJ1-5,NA,TGTGCCAGTAGTATGGGGGCAGGGAGGGAAAATCAGCCCCAGCATTTT,CASSMGAGRENQPQHF
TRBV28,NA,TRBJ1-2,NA,TGTGCCAGCAGTGGCAGGGCTTATGGCTACACCTTC,CASSGRAYGYTF
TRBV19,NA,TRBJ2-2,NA,TGTGCCAGTAGTCCCCGGGTGGCCGGGGAGCTGTTTTTT,CASSPRVAGELFF
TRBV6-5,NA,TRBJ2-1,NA,TGTGCCAGCAGTCAATACAATGAGCAGTTCTTC,CASSQYNEQFF
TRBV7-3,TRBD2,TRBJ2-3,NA,TGTGCCAGCAGCGCGAGCGGGGGGGCCGCAGATACGCAGTATTTT,CASSASGGAADTQYF
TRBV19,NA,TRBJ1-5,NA,TGTGCCAGTAGTATACCCCTTGACCTGCAGGAACAGCCCCAGCATTTT,CASSIPLDLQEQPQHF
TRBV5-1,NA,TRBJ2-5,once,TGCGCCAGCAGCTTGGAACCTGGGGGAGGACGGGAGACCCAGTACTTC,CASSLEPGGGRETQYF
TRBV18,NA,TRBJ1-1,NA,TGTGCCAGCTCACCCTCAGGGGACACTGAAGCTTTCTTT,CASSPSGDTEAFF
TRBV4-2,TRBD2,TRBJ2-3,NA,TGTGCCAGCAGCCAAGACGAGGTTAGCGGGAGGGATACGCAGTATTTT,CASSQDEVSGRDTQYF
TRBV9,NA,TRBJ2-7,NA,TGTGCCAGCAGCGTAGGCCTCCGGGACGAGCAGTACTTC,CASSVGLRDEQYF
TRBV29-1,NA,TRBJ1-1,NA,TGCAGCGTTACAGGGTTCCCGAACACTGAAGCTTTCTTT,CSVTGFPNTEAFF
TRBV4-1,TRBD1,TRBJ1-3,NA,TGCGCCAGCAGCCAAGCGGAACAGGGGGCTTGGTCTGGAAACACCATATATTTT,CASSQAEQGAWSGNTIYF
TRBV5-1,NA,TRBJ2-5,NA,TGCGCCAGCAGCTTACACAGTGAGCAAGAGACCCAGTACTTC,CASSLHSEQETQYF
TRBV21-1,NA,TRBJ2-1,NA,TGTGCCAGCAGCAAAGTCGGTGACAATGAGCAGTTCTTC,CASSKVGDNEQFF
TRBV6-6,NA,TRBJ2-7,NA,TGTGCCAGCACCCTAGGACAGATTTACGAGCAGTACTTC,CASTLGQIYEQYF
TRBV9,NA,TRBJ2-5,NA,TGTGCCAGCAGCGTAGGCAGTAACCAAGAGACCCAGTACTTC,CASSVGSNQETQYF
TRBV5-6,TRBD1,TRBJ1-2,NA,TGTGCCAGCAGCCCGGGGAGGGGACAGGGGATCTATGGCTACACCTTC,CASSPGRGQGIYGYTF
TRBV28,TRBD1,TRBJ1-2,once,TGTGCCAGCAGTTCCCAGGGGGCTGTTTTGGGCTACACCTTC,CASSSQGAVLGYTF
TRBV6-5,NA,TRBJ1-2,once,TGTGCCAGCAGTTACTCTGACAGTAGAGGTGGCTACACCTTC,CASSYSDSRGGYTF
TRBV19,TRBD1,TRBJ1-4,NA,TGTGCCACCCGCCCAGGGGGATCAACTAATGAAAAACTGTTTTTT,CATRPGGSTNEKLFF
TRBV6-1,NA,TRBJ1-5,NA,TGTGCCAGCAACCCAGGGTCTCAACCCCAGCATTTT,CASNPGSQPQHF
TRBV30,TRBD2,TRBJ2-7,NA,TGTGCCTGGAGAATAGCGGGGCGGAACTATGGGCAGTACTTC,CAWRIAGRNYGQYF
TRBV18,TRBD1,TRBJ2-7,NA,TGTGCCAGCTCACCAAGGGACAGCACCTACGAGCAGTACTTC,CASSPRDSTYEQYF
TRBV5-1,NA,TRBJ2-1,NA,TGCGCCAGCAGCTTGATAGGGGTAAATGAGCAGTTCTTC,CASSLIGVNEQFF
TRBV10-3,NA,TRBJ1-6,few,TGTGCCACCCGACACCCGAATTCACCCCTCCACTTT,CATRHPNSPLHF
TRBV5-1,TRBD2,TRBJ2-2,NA,TGCGCCAGCAGCTTAGGGACTAGTCCCACCGGGGAGCTGTTTTTT,CASSLGTSPTGELFF
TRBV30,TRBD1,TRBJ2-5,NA,TGTGCCTGGAGTTCACAGGGGTCGTCCCAGTACTTC,CAWSSQGSSQYF
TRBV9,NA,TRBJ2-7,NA,TGTGCCAGCAGCTTCCCGGGAGAGAGGGAGCAGTACTTC,CASSFPGEREQYF
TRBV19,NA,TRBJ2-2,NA,TGTGCCAGTAGTTCCAGAACAGGGGGGGACACCGGGGAGCTGTTTTTT,CASSSRTGGDTGELFF
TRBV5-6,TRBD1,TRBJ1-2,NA,TGTGCCAGCAGCCCGCTAGAGGCAGGGGGCGCCCCTCTCTATGGCTACACCTTC,CASSPLEAGGAPLYGYTF
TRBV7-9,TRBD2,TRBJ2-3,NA,TGTGCCAGCAGCTTAGGTCGGGGGGGCACAGATACGCAGTATTTT,CASSLGRGGTDTQYF
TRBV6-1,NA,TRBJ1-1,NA,TGTGCCACCAATAGGGGGGGAGCGAACACTGAAGCTTTCTTT,CATNRGGANTEAFF
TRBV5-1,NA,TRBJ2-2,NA,TGCGCCAGCAGCTTGGAGAGGGGGACGACCGGGGAGCTGTTTTTT,CASSLERGTTGELFF
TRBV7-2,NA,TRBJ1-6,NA,TGTGCCAGCAGCCCAAACAGCGGGCAGCTAAATTCCCCCCTCCACTTT,CASSPNSGQLNSPLHF